This entry lists 5 T cell receptor beta chains sequenced from one sample in a study of T cell repertoires in cytomegalovirus infection. TCRdb independently ran MiXCR on the reads; one entry per CDR3 protein. The sample contains about 360,000 distinct CDR3 sequences, about a sixth of which appear only once. Material for sequencing was PBMCs. The receptors originated from a human donor in good health (CMV status not recorded). Some clones in this sample may be carry-over from other donors' samples.

Ten or more counts support this clonotype. The V gene is TRBV28, the J gene TRBJ2-2, with 13 bases matching TRBD2. The V and J ends lost 6 bases and 6 bases, in that order; junction bases with no gene match: 10. Germline lookup yields CDR1 MDHEN and CDR2 SYDVKM. The CDR3 is 17 amino acids. The CDR3 region is CASRKLAGGNRAGELFF. CDR3 nucleotide sequence: TGTGCCAGCAGAAAACTAGCGGGGGGGAATCGAGCCGGGGAGCTGTTTTTT.

This clonotype was seen repeatedly, ten times or more. V is TRBV11-1 and J is TRBJ2-1; either TRBD1 or TRBD2 may supply D (7 bases each). The CDR3 sequence is 15 residues long. Germline V CDR1 and CDR2: SGHAT, FQDESV (reference sequence). The V end lost 1 base, the J end lost 6 bases, and 13 bases lay between the germline ends. CDR3 amino acids: CASSLGGGQINEQFF. The CDR3 nucleotides are TGTGCCAGCAGCTTAGGGGGGGGACAGATCAATGAGCAGTTCTTC.

V is TRBV7-9 and J is TRBJ1-5; D uncertain. V was pared by 0 bases and J by 0 bases, with 12 bases between. The CDR3 loop spans 17 amino acids. In germline, CDR1 is SEHNR, CDR2 FQNEAQ (reference sequence). DNA for the CDR3: TGTGCCAGCAGCTTAGCCTATACAGATAATAGCAATCAGCCCCAGCATTTT. Translating gives CASSLAYTDNSNQPQHF.

This clonotype was seen ten or more times. The chain links TRBV12-3 or TRBV12-4 to TRBJ1-2; D not certain. Trimming shortened V by 0 bases and J by 2 bases, and 4 bases separated the two germline ends. This CDR3 has 13 residues. CDR3 nucleotides: TGTGCCAGCAGTTTAGCCGACAACTATGGCTACACCTTC. Protein: CASSLADNYGYTF.

The V call is TRBV12-3 or TRBV12-4, the J call TRBJ2-2; the D gene could be TRBD1 or TRBD2 (6 bases each). The CDR3 loop spans 14 amino acids. V gave up 6 bases and J gave up 8 bases, with 16 bases separating them. The CDR3 sequence: CASSPLGAGGELFF. The CDR3 DNA is TGTGCCAGCAGCCCGTTGGGGGCGGGAGGGGAGCTGTTTTTT.